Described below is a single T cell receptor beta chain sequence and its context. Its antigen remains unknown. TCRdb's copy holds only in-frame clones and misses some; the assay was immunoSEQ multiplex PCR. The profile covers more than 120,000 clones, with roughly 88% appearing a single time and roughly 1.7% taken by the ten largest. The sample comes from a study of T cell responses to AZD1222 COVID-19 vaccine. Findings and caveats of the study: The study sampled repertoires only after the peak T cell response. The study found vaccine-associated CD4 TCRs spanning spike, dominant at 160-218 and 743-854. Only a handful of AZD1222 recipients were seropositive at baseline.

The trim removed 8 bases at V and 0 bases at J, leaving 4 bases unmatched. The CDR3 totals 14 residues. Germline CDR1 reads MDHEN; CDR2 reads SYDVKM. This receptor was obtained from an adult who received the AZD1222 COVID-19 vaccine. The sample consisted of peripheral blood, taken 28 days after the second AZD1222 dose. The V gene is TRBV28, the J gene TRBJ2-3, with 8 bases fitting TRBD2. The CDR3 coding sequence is TGTGCCAGCGGAAGCGGGGGAAGCACAGATACGCAGTATTTT. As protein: CASGSGGSTDTQYF.